The 20 T cell receptor beta chains presented below share a single source sample, sequenced in a study of Graves' ophthalmopathy and Graves' hyperthyroidism. RNA transcripts were the source from which TCR beta CDR3 regions were amplified. HTBI primers served in a first-round RT-PCR, which a second-round multiplex PCR followed. TCRdb re-analysed the multiplex PCR reads in MiXCR, keeping a single row per CDR3 protein. The sample records about 700,000 distinct CDR3 sequences, 40% being singletons. Sequencing was carried out using peripheral blood. The receptor source for this set is an adult man with Graves' ophthalmopathy.

Turning to this clonotype: Just one base apart from a much larger clone, this may be a read error. Since the CDR3 does not end with the conserved phenylalanine or tryptophan, this likely comes from a read error. This chain connects TRBV20-1 to TRBJ2-7; D not resolved. The germline CDR1 and CDR2 sequences are DFQATT and SNEGSKA (reference sequence). This CDR3 has 14 residues. V was clipped by 3 bases and J by 0 bases, with 12 bases between them. The CDR3: CSASLGSSSYEQYL. The CDR3 DNA reads as TGCAGTGCTAGTTTAGGTTCCAGCTCCTACGAGCAGTACCTC.

The chain joins TRBV6-6 to TRBJ2-7, with a tentative D call TRBD2 (5 bases). V was clipped by 2 bases and J by 2 bases, with 10 bases between them. Germline CDR1 reads MNHNY; CDR2 reads SVGAGI (reference sequence). The CDR3 contains 14 residues. In DNA form, the CDR3 reads TGTGCCAGCAGTTACGTTTACGGGACCTACGAGCAGTACTTC. This encodes CASSYVYGTYEQYF.

This clonotype showed up just a few times. The chain couples TRBV11-1 to TRBJ2-5; D gene uncertain. The CDR3 covers 16 residues. CDR1 and CDR2 from the germline V gene are SGHAT and FQDESV (reference sequence). Trimming cost V 5 bases and J 2 bases, with 18 bases left between them. The CDR3 loop reads CASSPTGRAPQETQYF. CDR3 sequence (DNA): TGTGCCAGCAGCCCAACGGGTAGGGCCCCTCAAGAGACCCAGTACTTC. The full variable domain, completed using reference TRBV11-1 and TRBJ2-5, is EAEVAQSPRYKITEKSQAVAFWCDPISGHATLYWYRQILGQGPELLVQFQDESVVDDSQLPKDRFSAERLKGVDSTLKIQPAELGDSAMYLCASSPTGRAPQETQYFGPGTRLLVL.

This chain links TRBV7-2 with TRBJ1-6; possibly TRBD1 for D (6 bases). CDR1 and CDR2 (germline): SGHTA, FQGNSA. This CDR3 is 12 amino acids long. The CDR3 reads CARTATNSPLHF. The DNA for the CDR3 is TGTGCTCGGACAGCTACAAATTCACCCCTCCACTTT.

With respect to this clonotype: A much larger clonotype is one base distant, so this may be a read error. The V gene is TRBV29-1, the J gene TRBJ2-7; 7 bases are a match to TRBD2. The CDR3 consists of 13 residues. Germline V gene data show CDR1 as SQVTM and CDR2 as ANQGSEA. CDR3 nucleotide sequence: TGCAGCGCTAGCGGAGGCAGCTCCTACGAGCGGTACTTC. Translated, it gives CSASGGSSYERYF.

This chain uses TRBV5-1 with TRBJ1-2; 8 bases are shared with TRBD1. V shed 4 bases and J 0 bases; nucleotides not matched to a gene: 5. The CDR3 spans 15 residues. Germline values: CDR1 SGHRS, CDR2 YFSETQ. The CDR3 nucleotides read TGCGCCAGCAGCGGACAGGGCGATACTAACTATGGCTACACCTTC. It codes for CASSGQGDTNYGYTF.

The chain employs TRBV15 and TRBJ1-2; D gene unclear. The CDR3 sequence is 14 residues long. CDR1 LNHNV and CDR2 YYDKDF come from the germline V gene (reference sequence). Trimming removed 3 bases from V and 3 bases from J, with 11 bases in between. The CDR3 region has the DNA TGTGCCACCAGCAGTTTAGGCCAGTACTATGGCTACACCTTC. It translates to CATSSLGQYYGYTF.

This clonotype turned up a few times. The chain joins TRBV7-6 to TRBJ2-7, with a possible D match to TRBD1 (6 bases). V was cut by 0 bases and J by 2 bases, with 17 bases left in between. This CDR3 has 17 residues. Germline-derived CDR1 and CDR2 are SGHVS and FNYEAQ. The CDR3 loop reads CASSLAQQMGQAYEQYF. Here the CDR3 DNA reads TGTGCCAGCAGCTTAGCCCAACAAATGGGACAAGCCTACGAGCAGTACTTC.

The sample holds many counts of this clonotype. The chain joins TRBV20-1 to TRBJ2-5; TRBD1 might be the D (5 bases). This CDR3 region has 12 residues. Germline V CDR1 and CDR2: DFQATT, SNEGSKA (reference sequence). V dropped 5 bases and J dropped 3 bases, with 10 bases sitting between them. This CDR3 reads CSASRGKETQYF. In nucleotides, the CDR3 is TGCAGTGCTTCTAGGGGAAAAGAGACCCAGTACTTC.

The sample holds a few counts of this clonotype. The chain employs TRBV19 and TRBJ1-1; TRBD1 matches at 10 bases. The length of the CDR3 is 17 residues. Germline lookup yields CDR1 LNHDA and CDR2 SQIVND (reference sequence). J gave up 0 bases and V 4 bases, and 8 bases lay outside the gene matches. DNA for the CDR3: TGTGCCAGTAGTAAAGACAGGGGGCGTCTTATGAACACTGAAGCTTTCTTT. It codes for CASSKDRGRLMNTEAFF.

This clonotype was observed at least ten times. The chain is built from TRBV11-3 and TRBJ1-2, with D unclear. Trimming shortened V by 1 base and J by 4 bases, and 7 bases separated the two germline ends. The CDR3 totals 13 residues. Looked up from germline, CDR1 is SGHNT and CDR2 is YENEEA. In DNA form, the CDR3 reads TGTGCCAGCAGCTTAGTACATGGCTATGGCTACACCTTC. Encoded protein: CASSLVHGYGYTF.

This clonotype has only a few counts. The chain recombines TRBV19 with TRBJ2-7; perhaps TRBD2 as D (5 bases). Trimming left V 2 bases short and J 2 bases short, with 10 bases between. In germline, CDR1 is LNHDA, CDR2 SQIVND (reference sequence). The CDR3 has 14 amino acids. The CDR3: CASSIRSGAYEQYF. In DNA form, the CDR3 reads TGTGCCAGTAGTATAAGGAGCGGAGCCTACGAGCAGTACTTC.

This clonotype has a count of ten or more. The chain couples TRBV7-2 to TRBJ1-2, with D possibly being TRBD1 (6 bases). V lost 3 bases, J lost 6 bases, and 11 bases lay in between. Per the germline V gene, CDR1 is SGHTA and CDR2 is FQGNSA. The CDR3 has 13 amino acids. The CDR3 region is CASSLGRDNGYTF. The CDR3 DNA reads TGTGCCAGCAGCTTGGGGCGGGACAATGGCTACACCTTC.

This clonotype was recorded at least ten times. The rearrangement links TRBV7-2 to TRBJ2-5, with D unclear. V was shortened by 2 bases and J by 5 bases, with 3 bases between the two germline ends. The CDR3 totals 11 residues. Germline assignment: CDR1 SGHTA and CDR2 FQGNSA. Here the CDR3 reads CASSLFETQYF. CDR3 DNA: TGTGCCAGCAGCTTATTTGAGACCCAGTACTTC.

The chain uses TRBV10-2 and TRBJ2-7, with D perhaps matching TRBD1 or TRBD2 (5 bases each). The V end was cut by 3 bases, the J end by 5 bases, with 14 bases between. CDR1 WSHSY and CDR2 SAAADI come from the germline V gene. The CDR3 runs to 14 residues. The CDR3 bases are TGCGCCAGCAGTGACCCGGGACGGAGTAACGAGCAGTACTTC. Amino acid sequence: CASSDPGRSNEQYF.

Of note for this clonotype: Given a much more abundant clone one base away, this may be a read error. This sequence joins TRBV11-1 and TRBJ1-6, with 7 bases aligning to TRBD1. The germline V gene has CDR1 SGHAT and CDR2 FQDESV (reference sequence). This CDR3 has 14 amino acids. CDR3 sequence: CASSEGQRYSPLRF. CDR3 DNA: TGTGCCAGCAGCGAGGGACAGAGATATTCACCCCTCCGCTTT.

This chain joins TRBV11-2 and TRBJ2-7; 11 bases fit TRBD2. The CDR3 totals 19 residues. Germline assignment: CDR1 SGHAT and CDR2 FQNNGV. V dropped 5 bases and J dropped 2; count of bases not matched to a gene: 17. Here the CDR3 DNA reads TGTGCCAGCAGCCAACTTATACCAGGTGGGACTAGCGGAACCTACGAGCAGTACTTC. This gives the protein CASSQLIPGGTSGTYEQYF.

This clonotype was recorded at least ten times. This chain connects TRBV10-3 to TRBJ1-1, with 7 bases matching TRBD1. The germline gives CDR1 ENHRY, CDR2 SYGVKD. The V segment lost 6 bases and the J segment 6 bases; nucleotides outside the gene matches: 10. The CDR3 spans 14 residues. The chain's CDR3 is CAISGGQAGAEAFF. CDR3 bases: TGTGCCATCAGCGGAGGACAGGCGGGGGCTGAAGCTTTCTTT.

This clonotype was observed a handful of times. This chain links TRBV6-5 with TRBJ1-2; D gene uncertain. V shed 8 bases and J shed 0 bases, with 7 bases lying between them. The V gene's germline CDR1 is MNHEY and CDR2 SVGAGI. The CDR3 contains 12 residues. The CDR3 nucleotides read TGTGCCAGCGCAACAACTAACTATGGCTACACCTTC. It is translated as CASATTNYGYTF.

This clonotype has a handful of counts. J is TRBJ2-5 and V is TRBV5-1; D unresolved. Germline lookup yields CDR1 SGHRS and CDR2 YFSETQ. Trimming stripped 0 bases from V and 0 bases from J, with 9 bases between. The CDR3 has 15 residues. The CDR3 region is CASSLGSGYQETQYF. The CDR3 bases are TGCGCCAGCAGCTTGGGATCCGGGTACCAAGAGACCCAGTACTTC.